One and the same sample provided the 22 T cell receptor beta chains below, sequenced in a study of spatial heterogeneity in lung cancer. Overall study findings and caveats: Counts that tracked tumor mutation counts were those of expanded intratumoral alpha and beta TCRs.

In TCRdb, the 5' RACE reads were re-called with MiXCR into one record per CDR3 protein. The table records about 100,000 distinct CDR3 sequences, nearly 4.5% of them present only once. The time point: sample taken at primary tumor resection. No antigen is known for these receptors. This sample comprised lung tumor tissue, obtained at surgery. The receptors here all came from a male donor with early-stage non-small cell lung cancer.

This clonotype was counted many times. This chain uses TRBV20-1 with TRBJ2-7; the D gene could be TRBD1 or TRBD2 (5 bases each). Trimming shortened V by 5 bases and J by 8 bases, and 16 bases separated the two germline ends. Germline values: CDR1 DFQATT, CDR2 SNEGSKA (reference sequence). The CDR3 is 12 amino acids. DNA of the CDR3: TGCAGTGCTCCGAGGGACGGTGGGAAGCAGTACTTC. It codes for CSAPRDGGKQYF.

This clonotype came up a few times. The rearrangement joins TRBV27 to TRBJ1-1; D gene ambiguous. Trimming stripped 5 bases from V and 2 bases from J, with 9 bases between. The CDR3 consists of 13 residues. Germline CDR1 is MNHEY and CDR2 is SMNVEV (reference sequence). The CDR3 nucleotides are TGTGCCAGCAGTCCCAGGTATAACACTGAAGCTTTCTTT. This gives the protein CASSPRYNTEAFF.

In its sample, this clonotype was seen many times. This chain uses TRBV7-6 with TRBJ2-7, with TRBD2 identical over 7 bases. Per germline, CDR1 SGHVS and CDR2 FNYEAQ. V lost 5 bases, J lost 5 bases, and 6 bases stayed unmatched. The length of the CDR3 is 13 residues. The CDR3 DNA reads as TGTGCCAGCAGCAGCGGGACTATCCACGAGCAGTACTTC. As protein: CASSSGTIHEQYF.

In this sample, this clonotype turned up many times. V and J are TRBV7-6 and TRBJ2-7; the match to TRBD2 covers 7 bases. CDR1 and CDR2 (germline): SGHVS, FNYEAQ. This CDR3 has 15 amino acids. The V gene end was trimmed by 4 bases and the J gene end by 5 bases; junction bases not matched to a gene: 11. The DNA for the CDR3 is TGTGCCAGCAGCTCCCAACTAGCGTTCCGGGACGAGCAGTACTTC. It translates to CASSSQLAFRDEQYF.

This clonotype was picked up many times. The chain uses TRBV12-2 and TRBJ2-6; TRBD1 reflects the table's D call only, with no check against the DNA. TRBV12-2 is deemed a pseudogene. This CDR3 contains 15 residues. CDR3 amino acids: CASRPQGTGANVLTF. CDR3 bases: TGTGCAAGTCGTCCTCAGGGGACTGGGGCCAACGTCCTGACTTTC.

The sample holds many counts of this clonotype. V and J are TRBV6-6 and TRBJ2-3; 10 nucleotides agree with TRBD2. Germline lookup yields CDR1 MNHNY and CDR2 SVGAGI (reference sequence). The CDR3 extends over 15 amino acids. With V trimmed by 8 bases and J by 4 bases, 9 bases remained unmatched. The CDR3 DNA reads as TGTGCCAGCGCCGGACTAGCGGTATTCGCAGATACGCAGTATTTT. It yields the protein CASAGLAVFADTQYF.

This clonotype has a count of ten or more. The chain joins TRBV28 to TRBJ1-5; D ambiguous. Germline V gives CDR1 MDHEN, CDR2 SYDVKM. Between the trimmed V and J ends, which lost 10 bases and 3 bases, there was a span of 13 bases. This CDR3 spans 13 amino acids. DNA of the CDR3: TGTGCCACCTACGACGCGATCAATCAGCCCCAGCATTTT. It is translated as CATYDAINQPQHF.

The chain links TRBV6-6 to TRBJ2-7, with TRBD1 identical over 10 bases. Per the germline V gene, CDR1 is MNHNY and CDR2 is SVGAGI (reference sequence). J was trimmed by 3 bases and V by 8 bases; bases with no gene match: 7. CDR3 length: 14 residues. The CDR3 DNA reads TGTGCCAGCGGCGGGGACAGGGGCCTCTACGAGCAGTACTTC. Its translation is CASGGDRGLYEQYF.

This clonotype was counted many times. The genes are TRBV2 and TRBJ2-5; D gene unclear. Per the germline V gene, CDR1 is SNHLY and CDR2 is FYNNEI. The CDR3 extends over 13 amino acids. The germline V and J ends were trimmed by 5 bases and 0 bases, with 7 bases remaining between them. The CDR3 nucleotides are TGTGCCAGCAGTCATCTAAACCAAGAGACCCAGTACTTC. Its protein product is CASSHLNQETQYF.

This clonotype was detected many times. The J gene is TRBJ2-1, the V gene TRBV3-1; the match to TRBD2 covers 7 bases. Germline V lookup: CDR1 LGHDT, CDR2 YNNKEL (reference sequence). The CDR3 spans 14 residues. V was pared by 6 bases and J by 5 bases, with 7 bases of the junction left unmatched. The CDR3 bases are TGTGCCAGCAGACCTAGCGGAAATAACAATGAGCAGTTCTTC. As protein: CASRPSGNNNEQFF.

This clonotype was seen at least ten times. This chain connects TRBV3-1 to TRBJ2-3, with D possibly matching TRBD2 (6 bases). Trimming left V 4 bases short and J 5 bases short, with 16 bases between. Germline CDR1 reads LGHDT; CDR2 reads YNNKEL (reference sequence). The CDR3 contains 15 residues. The DNA of the CDR3 is TGTGCCAGCAGCCGCTGGGACTCCCTCGGAGATACGCAGTATTTT. Translated, it gives CASSRWDSLGDTQYF.

This clonotype was counted at least ten times. V is TRBV2 and J is TRBJ1-1; D call uncertain. Deletions cut 1 base from V and 0 bases from J, with 3 bases between. The V gene's germline CDR1 is SNHLY and CDR2 FYNNEI. The CDR3 length is 13 residues. CDR3: CASSEEMNTEAFF. The CDR3 DNA is TGTGCCAGCAGTGAAGAAATGAACACTGAAGCTTTCTTT.

This clonotype was picked up many times. The J gene is TRBJ2-5, the V gene TRBV29-1; possible D gene TRBD2, 7 bases. Trimming took off 5 bases at V and 6 bases at J, with 16 bases between the two ends. The germline gives CDR1 SQVTM, CDR2 ANQGSEA. This CDR3 has 13 amino acids. The CDR3, as DNA: TGCAGCGTTCTAGCGGCCGGGGGGCAGACCCAGTACTTC. This gives the protein CSVLAAGGQTQYF.

This clonotype was found a few times. CDR3 sequence: CSARVLLGTVLYNEQFF. The CDR3 nucleotides are TGCAGTGCTAGAGTCCTACTCGGGACAGTACTCTACAATGAGCAGTTCTTC. The J gene is TRBJ2-1, the V gene TRBV20-1, with 7 bases aligning to TRBD1. The ends lost 1 base at V and 3 bases at J; junction bases unmatched: 12. This CDR3 has 17 amino acids. Germline V CDR1 and CDR2: DFQATT, SNEGSKA (reference sequence).

This clonotype was recorded at least ten times. The chain has TRBV28 and TRBJ1-6, with a weak D call TRBD1 (5 bases). The V gene lost 5 bases and the J gene lost 8 bases, with 7 bases spanning the gap. Germline V gene lookup returns CDR1 MDHEN and CDR2 SYDVKM. This CDR3 region has 12 residues. The DNA for the CDR3 is TGTGCCAGCAGTCGCAGGGATTCACCCCTCCACTTT. This translates into CASSRRDSPLHF.

This clonotype was seen only a few times. CDR3 in amino acids: CAISESGEINIQYF. DNA for the CDR3: TGTGCCATCAGTGAATCGGGAGAGATAAACATTCAGTACTTC. This rearrangement joins TRBV10-3 to TRBJ2-4; D perhaps matches TRBD2 (6 bases). Germline V CDR1 and CDR2: ENHRY, SYGVKD. The germline V and J ends were trimmed by 3 bases and 6 bases, with 12 bases remaining between them. CDR3 length: 14 amino acids.

The table lists this clonotype with many counts. This chain links TRBV7-6 with TRBJ2-3; TRBD2 matches 8 bases. The ends lost 5 bases at V and 3 bases at J; junction bases unmatched: 10. The CDR3 sequence is 16 residues long. Germline lookup yields CDR1 SGHVS and CDR2 FNYEAQ. In DNA form, the CDR3 reads TGTGCCAGCAGCCTCCACGAGCCGGGGGGGACAGATACGCAGTATTTT. It is translated as CASSLHEPGGTDTQYF.

At least ten counts were recorded for this clonotype. This chain links TRBV5-6 with TRBJ2-1, with TRBD2 matching over 7 bases. The V segment lost 1 base and the J segment 7 bases; nucleotides outside the gene matches: 2. The CDR3 has 13 residues. Germline assignment: CDR1 SGHDT and CDR2 YYEEEE. CDR3 DNA: TGTGCCAGCAGCTTGAGGGGAGGGAATGAGCAGTTCTTC. Translating gives CASSLRGGNEQFF.

This clonotype was found many times. The CDR3: CASSLDNQPQHF. CDR3 DNA: TGTGCCAGCAGCTTGGACAATCAGCCCCAGCATTTT. The J gene is TRBJ1-5, the V gene TRBV5-6; D ambiguous. V was clipped by 0 bases and J by 3 bases, with 1 base between them. The CDR3 contains 12 residues. Germline V gives CDR1 SGHDT, CDR2 YYEEEE. Complete variable domain (other parts from reference TRBV5-6 and TRBJ1-5): DAGVTQSPTHLIKTRGQQVTLRCSPKSGHDTVSWYQQALGQGPQFIFQYYEEEERQRGNFPDRFSGHQFPNYSSELNVNALLLGDSALYLCASSLDNQPQHFGDGTRLSIL.

This clonotype was picked up many times. The chain couples TRBV12-3 or TRBV12-4 to TRBJ1-5; D is possibly TRBD1 (5 bases). V was pared by 7 bases and J by 5 bases, with 12 bases between. There are 13 residues in the CDR3. CDR3 loop: CASTYDSDQPQHF. DNA of the CDR3: TGTGCCAGCACCTACGACAGTGATCAGCCCCAGCATTTT.

This clonotype appeared many times. The CDR3 region has the DNA TGCAGTGCTCATCAATTCACTAACACTGAAGCTTTCTTT. The encoded protein is CSAHQFTNTEAFF. The genes are TRBV20-1 and TRBJ1-1; D remains unclear. V was pared by 5 bases and J by 2 bases, with 12 bases between. Germline assignment: CDR1 DFQATT and CDR2 SNEGSKA (reference sequence). CDR3 length: 13 amino acids.

In its sample, this clonotype was seen a few times. The rearrangement joins TRBV14 to TRBJ2-7, with 10 bases matching TRBD1. J gave up 6 bases and V 1 base, and 6 bases lay outside the gene matches. The CDR3 loop spans 15 amino acids. CDR1 and CDR2 (germline): SGHDN, FVKESK. The CDR3 protein is CASSQGRGQGGEQYF. CDR3 sequence (DNA): TGTGCCAGCAGCCAAGGGAGAGGACAGGGGGGCGAGCAGTACTTC.